The rows below give T cell receptor beta chains drawn from one sample of a study of blood T cell repertoires in COVID-19. Clones were sequenced by immunoSEQ multiplex PCR, and TCRdb holds only the in-frame ones, with some missing. The sample carries about 200,000 clones, around 85% recorded once. Input material: peripheral blood. All receptors derive from a woman between 45 and 60 years old with acute or convalescent COVID-19. CDR3s include the opening cysteine and the closing phenylalanine or tryptophan. A D gene is named only where the DNA matches it firmly. Not every row has a clone size; where given, it reads once, few, many or a size class.

d_gene: -
abundance: -
j_gene: TRBJ1-6
v_gene: TRBV27
CDR3aa: CASSLPASPLHF
CDR3nt: TGTGCCAGCAGTTTACCCGCGTCACCCCTCCACTTT

d_gene: -
abundance: -
j_gene: TRBJ2-3
v_gene: TRBV5-1
CDR3aa: CASSQGGPSTDTQYF
CDR3nt: TGCGCCAGCAGCCAGGGCGGCCCCAGCACAGATACGCAGTATTTT

d_gene: -
abundance: -
j_gene: TRBJ1-2
v_gene: TRBV10-3
CDR3aa: CAISESTSSGYTF
CDR3nt: TGTGCCATCAGTGAGTCGACCTCTAGTGGCTACACCTTC

d_gene: TRBD1
abundance: few
j_gene: TRBJ2-2
v_gene: TRBV2
CDR3aa: CASKGQGTGELFF
CDR3nt: TGTGCCAGCAAGGGACAGGGGACCGGGGAGCTGTTTTTT

d_gene: TRBD2
abundance: -
j_gene: TRBJ2-3
v_gene: TRBV30
CDR3aa: CAWRSSSGSWTDTQYF
CDR3nt: TGTGCCTGGAGGTCGTCTAGCGGGAGTTGGACAGATACGCAGTATTTT

d_gene: -
abundance: -
j_gene: TRBJ1-2
v_gene: TRBV9
CDR3aa: CASSLTDSNYGYTF
CDR3nt: TGTGCCAGCAGCCTTACGGACAGTAACTATGGCTACACCTTC

d_gene: -
abundance: once
j_gene: TRBJ1-2
v_gene: TRBV6-2/TRBV6-3
CDR3aa: CASSSTVNYGYTF
CDR3nt: TGTGCCAGCAGCTCTACAGTAAACTATGGCTACACCTTC

d_gene: TRBD2
abundance: -
j_gene: TRBJ2-3
v_gene: TRBV7-8
CDR3aa: CASSSRGGGAPYTQYF
CDR3nt: TGTGCCAGCAGCTCCAGGGGCGGGGGGGCTCCCTATACGCAGTATTTT

d_gene: -
abundance: -
j_gene: TRBJ2-1
v_gene: TRBV6-5
CDR3aa: CASSSVPSYEQFF
CDR3nt: TGTGCCAGCAGTTCGGTCCCGAGCTATGAGCAGTTCTTC

d_gene: -
abundance: -
j_gene: TRBJ1-2
v_gene: TRBV5-6
CDR3aa: CASSRREFGYTF
CDR3nt: TGTGCCAGCAGCCGGAGGGAGTTCGGCTACACCTTC

d_gene: -
abundance: few
j_gene: TRBJ1-1
v_gene: TRBV11-3
CDR3aa: CASSLRGEAFF
CDR3nt: TGTGCCAGCAGCTTAAGGGGTGAAGCTTTCTTT

d_gene: -
abundance: once
j_gene: TRBJ2-2
v_gene: TRBV21-1
CDR3aa: CASSKALPGGGPDTGELFF
CDR3nt: TGTGCCAGCAGCAAAGCGCTCCCGGGCGGGGGTCCGGACACCGGGGAGCTGTTTTTT

d_gene: TRBD1
abundance: -
j_gene: TRBJ2-5
v_gene: TRBV25-1
CDR3aa: CASSALDRRGETQYF
CDR3nt: TGTGCCAGCAGTGCGTTGGACAGGCGCGGGGAGACCCAGTACTTC

d_gene: TRBD1
abundance: large
j_gene: TRBJ1-3
v_gene: TRBV30
CDR3aa: CAWSLQGTGNTIYF
CDR3nt: TGTGCCTGGAGTCTACAGGGGACTGGAAACACCATATATTTT

d_gene: -
abundance: few
j_gene: TRBJ2-7
v_gene: TRBV21-1
CDR3aa: CAGSGRGYEQYF
CDR3nt: TGTGCCGGGAGCGGGAGAGGCTACGAGCAGTACTTC

d_gene: TRBD1
abundance: few
j_gene: TRBJ1-1
v_gene: TRBV19
CDR3aa: CASSIGGTETEAFF
CDR3nt: TGTGCCAGTAGTATAGGAGGGACAGAAACTGAAGCTTTCTTT

d_gene: TRBD1
abundance: once
j_gene: TRBJ2-1
v_gene: TRBV2
CDR3aa: CASRPGQWPDEQFF
CDR3nt: TGTGCCAGCAGGCCGGGACAGTGGCCCGATGAGCAGTTCTTC

d_gene: TRBD2
abundance: -
j_gene: TRBJ2-5
v_gene: TRBV7-9
CDR3aa: CASSLSGGLETQYF
CDR3nt: TGTGCCAGCAGCCTTAGCGGGGGGCTGGAGACCCAGTACTTC

d_gene: TRBD1
abundance: -
j_gene: TRBJ1-1
v_gene: TRBV7-3
CDR3aa: CASSKQGADPEAFF
CDR3nt: TGTGCCAGCAGCAAACAGGGGGCGGACCCTGAAGCTTTCTTT

d_gene: -
abundance: -
j_gene: TRBJ1-2
v_gene: TRBV18
CDR3aa: CASSPGQRLYGYTF
CDR3nt: TGTGCCAGCTCACCAGGACAGCGCCTCTATGGCTACACCTTC

d_gene: -
abundance: once
j_gene: TRBJ2-7
v_gene: TRBV19
CDR3aa: CASSGGTVSYEQYF
CDR3nt: TGTGCCAGTAGTGGGGGGACGGTCTCCTACGAGCAGTACTTC

d_gene: -
abundance: -
j_gene: TRBJ2-2
v_gene: TRBV25-1
CDR3aa: CASSSQGVGTNTGELFF
CDR3nt: TGTGCCAGCAGCTCTCAGGGTGTAGGCACGAACACCGGGGAGCTGTTTTTT

d_gene: TRBD2
abundance: -
j_gene: TRBJ2-2
v_gene: TRBV6-2/TRBV6-3
CDR3aa: CASSPLTGGPNTGELFF
CDR3nt: TGTGCCAGCAGCCCCTTAACGGGGGGGCCGAACACCGGGGAGCTGTTTTTT

d_gene: TRBD1
abundance: -
j_gene: TRBJ1-4
v_gene: TRBV7-9
CDR3aa: CASSLWADRDEKLFF
CDR3nt: TGTGCCAGCAGCTTATGGGCGGACAGGGATGAAAAACTGTTTTTT

d_gene: -
abundance: -
j_gene: TRBJ2-3
v_gene: TRBV4-3
CDR3aa: CASSQDPEGGYDTQYF
CDR3nt: TGCGCCAGCAGCCAAGATCCCGAGGGCGGTTATGATACGCAGTATTTT

d_gene: -
abundance: few
j_gene: TRBJ2-6
v_gene: TRBV25-1
CDR3aa: CASSRGSGANVLTF
CDR3nt: TGTGCCAGCAGTCGCGGCTCTGGGGCCAACGTCCTGACTTTC

d_gene: -
abundance: -
j_gene: TRBJ1-5
v_gene: TRBV2
CDR3aa: CATSRDSSNQPQHF
CDR3nt: TGTGCCACCAGCAGGGACTCTAGCAATCAGCCCCAGCATTTT

d_gene: TRBD2
abundance: -
j_gene: TRBJ2-5
v_gene: TRBV2
CDR3aa: CASILAGRETQYF
CDR3nt: TGTGCCAGCATTCTAGCGGGCAGGGAGACCCAGTACTTC

d_gene: -
abundance: once
j_gene: TRBJ1-2
v_gene: TRBV5-1
CDR3aa: CASSLALSGNYGYTF
CDR3nt: TGCGCCAGCAGCTTGGCCCTGTCGGGTAACTATGGCTACACCTTC

d_gene: -
abundance: -
j_gene: TRBJ1-2
v_gene: TRBV5-6
CDR3aa: CASSLKSGQSSYGYTF
CDR3nt: TGTGCCAGCAGCTTGAAATCCGGACAGTCCTCTTATGGCTACACCTTC

d_gene: -
abundance: -
j_gene: TRBJ1-2
v_gene: TRBV19
CDR3aa: CASSFQGIYGYTF
CDR3nt: TGTGCCAGTAGTTTTCAGGGTATCTATGGCTACACCTTC

d_gene: -
abundance: -
j_gene: TRBJ2-3
v_gene: TRBV5-1
CDR3aa: CASSLGRGGTSTDTQYF
CDR3nt: TGCGCCAGCAGCTTGGGCCGAGGTGGAACTAGCACAGATACGCAGTATTTT

d_gene: TRBD2
abundance: -
j_gene: TRBJ2-3
v_gene: TRBV24-1
CDR3aa: CATRGGAADTQYF
CDR3nt: TGTGCCACCCGCGGGGGGGCTGCAGATACGCAGTATTTT

d_gene: -
abundance: -
j_gene: TRBJ1-1
v_gene: TRBV18
CDR3aa: CASSPQFSLMNTEAFF
CDR3nt: TGTGCCAGCTCACCACAGTTCTCTCTAATGAACACTGAAGCTTTCTTT

d_gene: TRBD2
abundance: -
j_gene: TRBJ2-3
v_gene: TRBV6-2/TRBV6-3
CDR3aa: CASSAGTSGDTQYF
CDR3nt: TGTGCCAGCAGTGCCGGGACTAGCGGAGATACGCAGTATTTT

d_gene: -
abundance: -
j_gene: TRBJ2-5
v_gene: TRBV7-2
CDR3aa: CASSLAGGQETQYF
CDR3nt: TGTGCCAGCAGCTTAGCGGGGGGGCAGGAGACCCAGTACTTC

d_gene: -
abundance: few
j_gene: TRBJ1-1
v_gene: TRBV5-5
CDR3aa: CASSLSGGDTEAFF
CDR3nt: TGTGCCAGCAGCTTATCGGGAGGGGACACTGAAGCTTTCTTT

d_gene: -
abundance: few
j_gene: TRBJ1-2
v_gene: TRBV11-2
CDR3aa: CASSLEGARGYTF
CDR3nt: TGTGCCAGCAGCTTAGAGGGGGCTAGGGGCTACACCTTC

d_gene: -
abundance: -
j_gene: TRBJ2-5
v_gene: TRBV3-1/TRBV3-2
CDR3aa: CASSQGERLVVETQYF
CDR3nt: TGTGCCAGCAGCCAAGGGGAGAGGCTGGTAGTGGAGACCCAGTACTTC

d_gene: -
abundance: few
j_gene: TRBJ1-1
v_gene: TRBV5-1
CDR3aa: CASSFVGGLNTEAFF
CDR3nt: TGCGCCAGCAGCTTTGTAGGCGGCTTGAACACTGAAGCTTTCTTT

d_gene: -
abundance: many
j_gene: TRBJ2-3
v_gene: TRBV9
CDR3aa: CASSGGVSTDTQYF
CDR3nt: TGTGCCAGCAGCGGGGGGGTGAGCACAGATACGCAGTATTTT

d_gene: -
abundance: -
j_gene: TRBJ2-2
v_gene: TRBV19
CDR3aa: CASSIRRGNTGELFF
CDR3nt: TGTGCCAGTAGTATCCGGCGGGGGAACACCGGGGAGCTGTTTTTT

d_gene: -
abundance: -
j_gene: TRBJ1-2
v_gene: TRBV24-1
CDR3aa: CATSDNPGHDSGGYTF
CDR3nt: TGTGCCACCAGTGATAACCCGGGCCACGATTCGGGAGGCTACACCTTC

d_gene: TRBD2
abundance: -
j_gene: TRBJ2-5
v_gene: TRBV7-9
CDR3aa: CASSFGRGAQETQYF
CDR3nt: TGTGCCAGCAGCTTCGGGCGGGGGGCACAAGAGACCCAGTACTTC

d_gene: TRBD2
abundance: once
j_gene: TRBJ2-2
v_gene: TRBV5-8
CDR3aa: CASSASRLAGAGELFF
CDR3nt: TGTGCCAGCAGCGCCTCGAGACTAGCGGGGGCCGGGGAGCTGTTTTTT

d_gene: -
abundance: -
j_gene: TRBJ2-7
v_gene: TRBV4-1
CDR3aa: CASSPGTSTYEQYF
CDR3nt: TGCGCCAGCAGTCCCGGGACTTCGACCTACGAGCAGTACTTC